The clone carrying this T cell receptor beta chain turned up a few times. Its antigen is currently unknown. One end of the junction fails to match germline, which may point to a read error. TCRdb fed the 5' RACE reads into MiXCR, producing one record per CDR3 protein. The sample has more than 250,000 distinct CDR3 sequences, around a tenth seen once. Germline values: CDR1 SGHTA, CDR2 FQGNSA. The CDR3 contains 13 residues. These data are taken from a study of CD8 T cells in ankylosing spondylitis. General study points: Certain motif variants had earlier appeared in reactive arthritis synovial fluid and blood. The authors reported significant enrichment of disease-linked clones in matched ankylosing spondylitis synovial fluid.

The chain links TRBV7-2 to TRBJ2-1; perhaps D is TRBD1 or TRBD2 (5 bases each). Sequenced: blood, either unsorted or a sorted T cell fraction (not recorded which). The clonotype was recovered from a female donor with ankylosing spondylitis or in good health (not recorded which). The CDR3 loop is CASSPEGTSRKSF. CDR3 nucleotide sequence: TGTGCCAGCAGCCCAGAGGGGACCTCCCGTAAGAGCTTC. The whole variable domain, filled in from reference TRBV7-2 and TRBJ2-1, reads GAGVSQSPSNKVTEKGKDVELRCDPISGHTALYWYRQSLGQGLEFLIYFQGNSAPDKSGLPSDRFSAERTGGSVSTLTIQRTQQEDSAVYLCASSPEGTSRKSFGPGTRLTVL.